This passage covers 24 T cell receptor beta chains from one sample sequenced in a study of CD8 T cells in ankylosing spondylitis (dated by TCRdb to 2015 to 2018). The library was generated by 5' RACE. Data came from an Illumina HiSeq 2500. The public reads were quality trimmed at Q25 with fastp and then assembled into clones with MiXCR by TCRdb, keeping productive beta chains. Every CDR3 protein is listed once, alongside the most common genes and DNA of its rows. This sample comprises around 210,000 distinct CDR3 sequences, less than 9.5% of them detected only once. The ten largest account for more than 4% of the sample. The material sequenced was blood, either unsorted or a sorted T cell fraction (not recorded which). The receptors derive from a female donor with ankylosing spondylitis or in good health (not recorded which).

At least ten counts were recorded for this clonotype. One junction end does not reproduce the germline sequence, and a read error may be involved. CDR3 sequence reads: CASSSAGTSGSF. CDR3 DNA: TGTGCCAGCAGCTCGGCCGGGACTAGCGGAAGCTTC. The chain has TRBV7-9 and TRBJ2-1; 11 bases are a match to TRBD2. Germline CDR1 and CDR2: SEHNR and FQNEAQ (reference sequence). The length of the CDR3 is 12 residues. Full variable domain (missing parts from reference TRBV7-9 and TRBJ2-1): DTGVSQNPRHKITKRGQNVTFRCDPISEHNRLYWYRQTLGQGPEFLTYFQNEAQLEKSRLLSDRFSAERPKGSFSTLEIQRTEQGDSAMYLCASSSAGTSGSFGPGTRLTVL.

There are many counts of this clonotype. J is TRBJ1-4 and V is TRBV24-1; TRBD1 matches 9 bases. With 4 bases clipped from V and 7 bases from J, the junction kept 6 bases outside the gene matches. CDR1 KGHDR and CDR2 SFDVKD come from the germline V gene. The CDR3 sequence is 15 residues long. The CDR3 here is CATSDRTGGSEKLFF. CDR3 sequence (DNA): TGTGCCACCAGTGACCGCACAGGGGGCAGTGAAAAACTGTTTTTT.

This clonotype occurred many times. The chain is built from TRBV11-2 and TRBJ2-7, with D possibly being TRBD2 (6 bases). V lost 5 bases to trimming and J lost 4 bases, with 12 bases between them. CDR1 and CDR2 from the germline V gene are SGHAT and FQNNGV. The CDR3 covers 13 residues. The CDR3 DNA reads TGTGCCAGCAGCAACGGACTACATTACGAGCAGTACTTC. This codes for CASSNGLHYEQYF.

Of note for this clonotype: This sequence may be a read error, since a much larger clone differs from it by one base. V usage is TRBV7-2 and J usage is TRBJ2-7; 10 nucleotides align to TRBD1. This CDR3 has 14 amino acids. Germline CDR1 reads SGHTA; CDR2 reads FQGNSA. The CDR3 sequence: CASSLTGGAYELYF. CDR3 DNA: TGTGCCAGCAGCTTGACAGGGGGCGCTTACGAGCTGTACTTC.

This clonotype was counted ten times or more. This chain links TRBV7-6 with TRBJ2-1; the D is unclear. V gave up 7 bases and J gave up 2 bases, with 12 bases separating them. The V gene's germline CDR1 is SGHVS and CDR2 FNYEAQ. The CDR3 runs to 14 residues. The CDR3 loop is CASTERGPYNEQFF. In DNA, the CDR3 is TGTGCCAGCACCGAACGTGGCCCCTACAATGAGCAGTTCTTC.

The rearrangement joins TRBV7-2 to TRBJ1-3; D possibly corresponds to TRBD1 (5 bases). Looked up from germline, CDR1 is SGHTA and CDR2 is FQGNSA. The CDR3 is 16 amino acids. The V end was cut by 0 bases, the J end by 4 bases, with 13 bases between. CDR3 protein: CASSLAPGYPGNTIYF. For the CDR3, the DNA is TGTGCCAGCAGCTTAGCCCCAGGGTATCCCGGAAACACCATATATTTT.

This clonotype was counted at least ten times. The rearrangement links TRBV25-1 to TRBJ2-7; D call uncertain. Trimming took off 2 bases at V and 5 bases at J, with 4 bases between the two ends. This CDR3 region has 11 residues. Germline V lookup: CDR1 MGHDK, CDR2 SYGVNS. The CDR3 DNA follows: TGTGCCAGCAGTGAAGGGAACGAGCAGTACTTC. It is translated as CASSEGNEQYF.

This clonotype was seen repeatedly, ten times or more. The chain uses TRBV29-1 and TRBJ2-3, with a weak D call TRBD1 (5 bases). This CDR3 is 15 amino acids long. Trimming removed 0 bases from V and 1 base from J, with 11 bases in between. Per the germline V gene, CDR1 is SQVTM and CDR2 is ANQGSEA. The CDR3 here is CSVEDPEQGTDTQYF. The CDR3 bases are TGCAGCGTTGAAGATCCTGAACAGGGCACAGATACGCAGTATTTT.

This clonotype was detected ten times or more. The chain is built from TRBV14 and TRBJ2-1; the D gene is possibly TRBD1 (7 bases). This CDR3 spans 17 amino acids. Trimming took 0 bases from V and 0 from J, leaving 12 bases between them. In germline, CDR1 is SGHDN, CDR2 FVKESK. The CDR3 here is CASSQESGGFSYNEQFF. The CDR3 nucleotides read TGTGCCAGCAGCCAAGAATCAGGGGGGTTCTCCTACAATGAGCAGTTCTTC.

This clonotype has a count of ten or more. CDR3: CASSTPTGTPHEQYF. The CDR3 nucleotides are TGTGCCAGCAGTACTCCGACAGGGACCCCTCACGAGCAGTACTTC. The chain combines TRBV6-2 or TRBV6-3 with TRBJ2-7; TRBD1 matches at 7 bases. The junction had 12 bases not matched to a gene; V was cut back by 5 bases and J by 5 bases. The germline V gene has CDR1 MNHEY and CDR2 SVGEGT. The CDR3 is 15 amino acids.

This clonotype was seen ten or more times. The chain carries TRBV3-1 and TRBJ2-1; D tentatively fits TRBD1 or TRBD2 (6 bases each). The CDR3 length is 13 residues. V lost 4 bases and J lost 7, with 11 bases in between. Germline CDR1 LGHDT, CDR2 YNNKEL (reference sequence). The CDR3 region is CASSRRGGNEQFF. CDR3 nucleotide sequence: TGTGCCAGCAGCCGAAGAGGGGGGAATGAGCAGTTCTTC.

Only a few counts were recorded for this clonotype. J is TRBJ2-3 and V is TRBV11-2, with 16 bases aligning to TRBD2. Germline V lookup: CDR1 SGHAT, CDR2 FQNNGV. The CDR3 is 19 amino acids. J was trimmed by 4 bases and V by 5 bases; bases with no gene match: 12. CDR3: CASSPVLGLAGGRADTQYF. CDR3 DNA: TGTGCCAGCAGCCCGGTCCTGGGACTAGCGGGAGGGCGTGCAGATACGCAGTATTTT.

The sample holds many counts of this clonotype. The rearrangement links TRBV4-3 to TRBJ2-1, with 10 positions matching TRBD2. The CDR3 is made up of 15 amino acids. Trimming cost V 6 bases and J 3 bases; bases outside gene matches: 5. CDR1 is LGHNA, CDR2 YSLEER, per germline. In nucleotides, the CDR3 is TGCGCCAGCAGGAAAGGACTAGCGGACTACAATGAGCAGTTCTTC. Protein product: CASRKGLADYNEQFF.

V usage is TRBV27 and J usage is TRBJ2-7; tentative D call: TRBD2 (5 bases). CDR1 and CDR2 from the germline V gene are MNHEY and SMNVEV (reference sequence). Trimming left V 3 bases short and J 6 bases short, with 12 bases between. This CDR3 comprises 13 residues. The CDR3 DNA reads TGTGCCAGCAGTTTCAACCTAGCTAGCGAGCAGTACTTC. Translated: CASSFNLASEQYF.

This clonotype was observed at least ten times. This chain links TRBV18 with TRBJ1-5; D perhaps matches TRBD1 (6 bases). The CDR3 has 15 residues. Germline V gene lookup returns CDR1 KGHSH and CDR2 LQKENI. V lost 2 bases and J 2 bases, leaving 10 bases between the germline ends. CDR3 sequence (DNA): TGTGCCAGCTCACCATCGCGGACAGGCAATCAGCCCCAGCATTTT. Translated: CASSPSRTGNQPQHF.

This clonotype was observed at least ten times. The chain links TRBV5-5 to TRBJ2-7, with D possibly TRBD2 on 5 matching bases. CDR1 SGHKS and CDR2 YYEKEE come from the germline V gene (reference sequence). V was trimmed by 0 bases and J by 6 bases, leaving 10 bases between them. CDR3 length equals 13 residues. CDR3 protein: CASSLEHRGEQYF. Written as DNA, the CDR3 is TGTGCCAGCAGCTTGGAACATCGGGGCGAGCAGTACTTC.

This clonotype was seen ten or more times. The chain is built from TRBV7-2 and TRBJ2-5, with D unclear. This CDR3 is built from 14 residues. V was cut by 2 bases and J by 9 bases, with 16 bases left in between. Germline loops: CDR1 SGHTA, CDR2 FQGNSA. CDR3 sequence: CASSLTSVSQAQYF. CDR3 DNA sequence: TGTGCCAGCAGCTTAACAAGTGTTAGCCAGGCCCAGTACTTC.

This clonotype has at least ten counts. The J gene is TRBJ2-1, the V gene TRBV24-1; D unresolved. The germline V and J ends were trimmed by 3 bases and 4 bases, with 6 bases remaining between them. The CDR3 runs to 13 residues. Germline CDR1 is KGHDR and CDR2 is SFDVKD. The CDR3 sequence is CATSDELYNEQFF. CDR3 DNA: TGTGCCACCAGTGATGAGCTATACAATGAGCAGTTCTTC.

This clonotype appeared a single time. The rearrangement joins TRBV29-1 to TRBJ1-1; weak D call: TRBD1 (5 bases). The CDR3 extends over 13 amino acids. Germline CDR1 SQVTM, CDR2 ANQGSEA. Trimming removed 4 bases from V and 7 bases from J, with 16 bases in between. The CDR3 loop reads CSVGSRQTYEAFF. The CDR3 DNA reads TGCAGCGTTGGAAGTAGACAGACCTATGAAGCTTTCTTT.

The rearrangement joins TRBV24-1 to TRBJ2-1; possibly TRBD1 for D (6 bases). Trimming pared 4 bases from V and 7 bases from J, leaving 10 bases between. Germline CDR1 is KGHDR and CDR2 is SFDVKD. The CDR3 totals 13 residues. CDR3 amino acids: CATSDPDRNEQFF. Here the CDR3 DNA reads TGTGCCACCAGTGACCCCGACAGGAATGAGCAGTTCTTC.

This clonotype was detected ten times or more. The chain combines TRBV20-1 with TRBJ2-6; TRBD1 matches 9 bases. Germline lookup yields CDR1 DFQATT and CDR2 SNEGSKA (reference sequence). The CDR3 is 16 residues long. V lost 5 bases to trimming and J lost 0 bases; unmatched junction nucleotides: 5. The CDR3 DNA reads TGCAGTGCTTTCGGGACAGGGAGCTCTGGGGCCAACGTCCTGACTTTC. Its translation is CSAFGTGSSGANVLTF.

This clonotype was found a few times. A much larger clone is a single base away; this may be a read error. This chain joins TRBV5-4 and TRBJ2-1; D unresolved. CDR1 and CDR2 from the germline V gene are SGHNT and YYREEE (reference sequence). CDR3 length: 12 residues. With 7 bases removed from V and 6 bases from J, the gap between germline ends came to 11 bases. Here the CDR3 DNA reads TGTGCCAGCGGCTCTTCGCTCAATGAGCAGTTCTTC. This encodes CASGSSLNEQFF.

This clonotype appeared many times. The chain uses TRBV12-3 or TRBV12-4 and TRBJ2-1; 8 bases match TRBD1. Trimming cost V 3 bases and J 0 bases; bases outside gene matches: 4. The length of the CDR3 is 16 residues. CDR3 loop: CASSFGTGASYNEQFF. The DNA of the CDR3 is TGTGCCAGCAGTTTCGGGACAGGAGCCTCCTACAATGAGCAGTTCTTC.

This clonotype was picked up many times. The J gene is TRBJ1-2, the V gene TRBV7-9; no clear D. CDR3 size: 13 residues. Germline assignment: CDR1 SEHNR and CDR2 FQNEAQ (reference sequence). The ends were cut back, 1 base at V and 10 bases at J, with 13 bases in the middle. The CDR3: CASSLGRSFTYTF. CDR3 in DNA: TGTGCCAGCAGCTTAGGGCGCAGTTTTACCTACACCTTC.